The clone carrying this T cell receptor (beta chain) came up a few times. The target antigen is unknown. TCRdb passed the reads through MiXCR, listing each CDR3 protein once. The sample shows about 23,000 distinct CDR3 sequences, 40% to 55% of them seen only once. These data originate in a study of type 1 regulatory T cells. This CDR3 spans 14 amino acids. CDR1 and CDR2 from the germline V gene are MNHNY and SVGAGI (reference sequence). V lost 9 bases, J lost 0 bases, and 12 bases lay in between. V is TRBV6-6 and J is TRBJ2-1, with D tentatively TRBD1 (6 bases). This clonotype was sampled from a human donor in good health. Sequencing used cultured T cells, either the whole culture or a sorted T cell fraction (not recorded which). In DNA, the CDR3 is TGTGCCAGTACGGACAGAAGCTCCTACAATGAGCAGTTCTTC. Translating gives CASTDRSSYNEQFF.